Below, 24 T cell receptor beta chains from the same sample are listed, as sequenced in a study of blood T cell repertoires in COVID-19. Data came from immunoSEQ multiplex PCR; TCRdb stores just in-frame clones and leaves some out. The sample shows approximately 230,000 clones, approximately 86% of them seen only once. The sequenced sample was peripheral blood. The receptors come from a man at least 80 years old with acute or convalescent COVID-19.

The V and J genes are TRBV5-4 and TRBJ2-2; 7 bases fit TRBD1. The CDR3 is 16 amino acids. The V segment lost 3 bases and the J segment 4 bases; nucleotides outside the gene matches: 9. CDR1 and CDR2 from the germline V gene are SGHNT and YYREEE (reference sequence). CDR3 coding DNA: TGTGCCAGCAGCTACTTGGGACAGACTTCCACCGGGGAGCTGTTTTTT. This translates into CASSYLGQTSTGELFF.

V usage is TRBV28 and J usage is TRBJ1-2; maybe TRBD1 (6 bases). There are 14 residues in the CDR3. The V and J ends lost 7 bases and 2 bases respectively, with 14 bases between them. The V gene's germline CDR1 is MDHEN and CDR2 SYDVKM. This CDR3 reads CASTVGGANYGYTF. CDR3 nucleotide sequence: TGTGCCAGCACGGTTGGGGGCGCCAACTATGGCTACACCTTC.

The chain is built from TRBV6-5 and TRBJ1-2; maybe TRBD1 (5 bases). This CDR3 is built from 13 residues. V was clipped by 2 bases and J by 1 base, with 5 bases between them. Germline CDR1 reads MNHEY; CDR2 reads SVGAGI. The chain's CDR3 is CASSYDSNYGYTF. In nucleotides, the CDR3 is TGTGCCAGCAGTTACGACAGTAACTATGGCTACACCTTC.

This clone showed up just once. The chain recombines TRBV5-1 with TRBJ2-5; tentatively, D is TRBD2 (6 bases). CDR3 size: 13 residues. CDR1 SGHRS and CDR2 YFSETQ come from the germline V gene. V shed 1 base and J shed 5 bases, with 9 bases lying between them. CDR3 in amino acids: CASSLPGVETQYF. CDR3 nucleotide sequence: TGCGCCAGCAGCTTGCCGGGGGTGGAGACCCAGTACTTC.

The V and J genes are TRBV5-1 and TRBJ2-2; TRBD2 aligns across 7 bases. This CDR3 comprises 15 residues. Germline loops: CDR1 SGHRS, CDR2 YFSETQ. V lost 2 bases, J lost 7 bases, and 8 bases stayed unmatched. CDR3 in DNA: TGCGCCAGCAGCTTACCGGCGGGGGAGCGCGGGGAGCTGTTTTTT. Translated, it gives CASSLPAGERGELFF.

The rearrangement joins TRBV3-1 (or the pseudogene TRBV3-2) to TRBJ1-2, with D unclear. Trimming removed 6 bases at V and 5 bases at J, with 13 bases between. The CDR3 runs 13 residues. Germline loops: CDR1 LGHDT, CDR2 YNNKEL (reference sequence). CDR3 DNA: TGTGCCAGCAGTCCGGTGAGGGATTATGGCTACACCTTC. It codes for CASSPVRDYGYTF.

The chain joins TRBV28 to TRBJ2-4, with a tentative D call TRBD1 (6 bases). Germline V lookup: CDR1 MDHEN, CDR2 SYDVKM. V was clipped by 3 bases and J by 12 bases, with 15 bases between them. CDR3 size: 13 residues. The CDR3 DNA follows: TGTGCCAGCAGTTTGCAGGTTAGAGGGGGTCAGTACTTC. Amino acid sequence: CASSLQVRGGQYF.

Turning to this clone: Compared with germline, one end of the junction differs, possibly owing to a read error. CDR3 region: CASSLGQGRDQPQHF. DNA for the CDR3: TGCGCCAGCAGTTTGGGACAGGGGAGGGATCAGCCCCAGCATTTT. The chain recombines TRBV5-1 with TRBJ1-5; 10 bases line up with TRBD1. This CDR3 has 15 amino acids. Germline CDR1 SGHRS, CDR2 YFSETQ. The full variable domain, rest sourced from reference TRBV5-1 and TRBJ1-5, is KAGVTQTPRYLIKTRGQQVTLSCSPISGHRSVSWYQQTPGQGLQFLFEYFSETQRNKGNFPGRFSGRQFSNSRSEMNVSTLELGDSALYLCASSLGQGRDQPQHFGDGTRLSIL.

As regards this clone: In the same sample, other DNA sequences code for this CDR3. The CDR3 bases are TGTGCCAGTAGTACTACTAGCGGGGGATACGAGCAGTACTTC. Encoded protein: CASSTTSGGYEQYF. This rearrangement joins TRBV19 to TRBJ2-7, with 11 bases that match TRBD2. The CDR3 contains 14 residues. The germline V gene has CDR1 LNHDA and CDR2 SQIVND (reference sequence). The V segment lost 4 bases and the J segment 4 bases; nucleotides outside the gene matches: 3.

The chain uses TRBV29-1 and TRBJ2-7, with 8 bases that match TRBD1. Trimming at V came to 8 bases and at J to 2 bases, leaving 17 bases not matched to a gene. This CDR3 is 16 amino acids long. Germline CDR1 is SQVTM and CDR2 is ANQGSEA. The CDR3 DNA sequence: TGCAGCTCTATGGGGACAGGCATTAAAGGAACCTACGAGCAGTACTTC. Its protein is CSSMGTGIKGTYEQYF.

This chain links TRBV28 with TRBJ1-1, with TRBD1 matching 8 bases. After removal of 8 bases from V and 4 bases from J, the junction contained 15 bases not matched to a gene. From germline, CDR1 is MDHEN and CDR2 SYDVKM. This CDR3 spans 16 amino acids. CDR3 nucleotides: TGTGCCAGCCCCCCATCGACAGGGGAGTCGGCCACTGAAGCTTTCTTT. This sequence encodes CASPPSTGESATEAFF. Variable domain in full (rest from reference TRBV28 and TRBJ1-1): DVKVTQSSRYLVKRTGEKVFLECVQDMDHENMFWYRQDPGLGLRLIYFSYDVKMKEKGDIPEGYSVSREKKERFSLILESASTNQTSMYLCASPPSTGESATEAFFGQGTRLTVV.

The DNA for the CDR3 is TGCGCCAGCACTTCAGGGTTAGGAAATACGCAGTATTTT. Protein product: CASTSGLGNTQYF. The gene calls are TRBV10-1 and TRBJ2-3; weak D call: TRBD1 (5 bases). Germline loops: CDR1 WNHNN, CDR2 SYGVQD (reference sequence). The length of the CDR3 is 13 residues. V lost 7 bases and J 7 bases, leaving 15 bases between the germline ends.

Turning to this clone: This specimen includes other DNA sequences encoding the same CDR3. V gene TRBV2 combines with J gene TRBJ2-7; 10 bases align to TRBD1. V gave up 6 bases and J gave up 1 base; unmatched junction bases: 3. The CDR3 sequence is 14 residues long. Per the germline V gene, CDR1 is SNHLY and CDR2 is FYNNEI. The CDR3 reads CASRPGQGSYEQYF. The CDR3 region has the DNA TGTGCCAGCAGGCCGGGACAGGGGTCCTACGAGCAGTACTTC.

This clone was seen a handful of times. The chain uses TRBV25-1 and TRBJ1-1; 8 bases map to TRBD1. The trim removed 1 base at V and 1 base at J, leaving 2 bases unmatched. Germline-derived CDR1 and CDR2 are MGHDK and SYGVNS. CDR3 length equals 15 residues. In nucleotides, the CDR3 is TGTGCCAGCAGTGAATGGGACAGGAGGAACACTGAAGCTTTCTTT. It translates to CASSEWDRRNTEAFF. The entire variable domain, with the rest obtained from reference TRBV25-1 and TRBJ1-1, is as follows: EADIYQTPRYLVIGTGKKITLECSQTMGHDKMYWYQQDPGMELHLIHYSYGVNSTEKGDLSSESTVSRIRTEHFPLTLESARPSHTSQYLCASSEWDRRNTEAFFGQGTRLTVV.

This clone has only one observation. J is TRBJ2-1 and V is TRBV18, with D perhaps matching TRBD2 (5 bases). The V gene's germline CDR1 is KGHSH and CDR2 LQKENI. This CDR3 has 15 amino acids. The V end was cut by 2 bases, the J end by 9 bases, with 17 bases between. The CDR3 reads CASSPISGRSTEQFF. In nucleotides, the CDR3 is TGTGCCAGCTCACCAATTTCGGGGAGAAGCACTGAGCAGTTCTTC. The full variable domain, completed using reference TRBV18 and TRBJ2-1, is NAGVMQNPRHLVRRRGQEARLRCSPMKGHSHVYWYRQLPEEGLKFMVYLQKENIIDESGMPKERFSAEFPKEGPSILRIQQVVRGDSAAYFCASSPISGRSTEQFFGPGTRLTVL.

The chain employs TRBV28 and TRBJ1-2, with D possibly TRBD1 on 6 matching bases. Per the germline V gene, CDR1 is MDHEN and CDR2 is SYDVKM. The ends were cut back, 5 bases at V and 0 bases at J, with 13 bases in the middle. CDR3 length: 15 residues. The CDR3 nucleotides read TGTGCCAGCAGTCGAAGGACAGAGACTAACTATGGCTACACCTTC. Translation gives CASSRRTETNYGYTF.

J is TRBJ1-6 and V is TRBV7-2; the D is unclear. V was cut by 5 bases and J by 4 bases, with 12 bases left in between. The length of the CDR3 is 15 residues. Per the germline V gene, CDR1 is SGHTA and CDR2 is FQGNSA. The CDR3 region is CASSTRTAYNSPLHF. In DNA form, the CDR3 reads TGTGCCAGCAGCACTCGCACAGCATATAATTCACCCCTCCACTTT.

The rearrangement uses TRBV5-1 and TRBJ1-2, with TRBD1 matching over 10 bases. Germline V lookup: CDR1 SGHRS, CDR2 YFSETQ. The CDR3 covers 16 residues. The J segment lost 5 bases and the V segment lost 4 bases, leaving 11 bases of the junction unmatched. The CDR3 loop is CASSGPGTGDRYGYTF. CDR3 nucleotide sequence: TGCGCCAGCAGCGGCCCCGGGACAGGGGATCGATATGGCTACACCTTC.

This rearrangement joins TRBV15 to TRBJ2-3, with TRBD2 identical over 7 bases. Unmatched junction bases numbered 4, after V lost 1 base and J lost 3 bases. The CDR3 runs 15 residues. Germline V lookup: CDR1 LNHNV, CDR2 YYDKDF (reference sequence). CDR3 sequence (DNA): TGTGCCACCAGCAGAGTTCCCGGGGGGACAGATACGCAGTATTTT. It specifies CATSRVPGGTDTQYF.

A few counts support this clone. As DNA, the CDR3 is TGTGCCAGTAGCTCCAGGGGTGGTCAGCCCCAGCATTTT. This translates into CASSSRGGQPQHF. The gene calls are TRBV19 and TRBJ1-5; maybe TRBD1 (6 bases). The germline V gene encodes CDR1 LNHDA and CDR2 SQIVND (reference sequence). This CDR3 spans 13 amino acids. Deletions cut 6 bases from V and 6 bases from J, with 12 bases between.

This clone appeared once. The chain has TRBV19 and TRBJ1-6, with 12 bases matching TRBD1. Germline V gene lookup returns CDR1 LNHDA and CDR2 SQIVND (reference sequence). The CDR3 has 19 residues. Unmatched junction bases numbered 16, after V lost 4 bases and J lost 9 bases. CDR3 amino acids: CASSTLPGQGALTGSPLHF. As DNA, the CDR3 is TGTGCCAGTAGTACTCTGCCGGGACAGGGGGCCCTCACGGGTTCACCCCTCCACTTT.

The chain recombines TRBV28 with TRBJ2-1; the match to TRBD2 covers 10 bases. This CDR3 region has 16 residues. Losses at the gene ends were 5 bases for V and 4 bases for J; bases not matched to a gene: 8. Germline loops: CDR1 MDHEN, CDR2 SYDVKM. The CDR3 DNA sequence: TGTGCCAGCAGTCATGCCGGGACTAGCGCATACAATGAGCAGTTCTTC. Translated: CASSHAGTSAYNEQFF.

This clone was seen just once. V usage is TRBV6-5 and J usage is TRBJ2-1, with 10 bases fitting TRBD2. Germline CDR1 is MNHEY and CDR2 is SVGAGI. There are 14 residues in the CDR3. Trimming took 9 bases from V and 6 from J; bases not matched to a gene: 8. CDR3 residues: CASSLSGGFNEQFF. In DNA, the CDR3 is TGTGCCAGTTCCCTTAGCGGGGGGTTCAATGAGCAGTTCTTC.

The chain links TRBV5-1 to TRBJ1-1; D unclear. The V gene lost 3 bases and the J gene lost 1 base, with 7 bases spanning the gap. The CDR3 has 13 residues. In germline, CDR1 is SGHRS, CDR2 YFSETQ. The CDR3 coding sequence is TGCGCCAGCAGCTGGGCGGGGAACACTGAAGCTTTCTTT. Translated, it gives CASSWAGNTEAFF. Full variable domain (rest looked up from reference TRBV5-1 and TRBJ1-1): KAGVTQTPRYLIKTRGQQVTLSCSPISGHRSVSWYQQTPGQGLQFLFEYFSETQRNKGNFPGRFSGRQFSNSRSEMNVSTLELGDSALYLCASSWAGNTEAFFGQGTRLTVV.